This T cell receptor (beta chain) was sequenced for a study of cytomegalovirus exposure and HLA in healthy donors. The method was immunoSEQ multiplex PCR; TCRdb's version includes in-frame clones alone and lacks a portion of them. The sample has about 130,000 clones, about nine tenths seen once. The CDR3 totals 12 residues. V was clipped by 0 bases and J by 12 bases, with 12 bases between them. CDR1 and CDR2 from the germline V gene are WSHSY and SAAADI. This chain links TRBV10-2 with TRBJ2-7, with D possibly matching TRBD1 (5 bases). The sequencing input was PBMCs. This sequence originates from a man aged 25-40 years in good health and CMV-seronegative. CDR3 loop: CASSESGRVGYF. In nucleotides, the CDR3 is TGCGCCAGCAGTGAGTCTGGCAGGGTGGGGTACTTC.